This T cell receptor (beta chain) comes out of a study of CD4+ T cells in melanoma. Regarding this clone: Its antigen is unknown.

The ends were cut back, 1 base at V and 0 bases at J, with 10 bases in the middle. In germline, CDR1 is KGHSY, CDR2 FQNENV. This CDR3 is built from 17 residues. Points from the study as a whole: Reportedly, melanoma neoantigen-specific CD4+ T cells showed varied differentiation states. CD8+ T cell, macrophage and B cell function reportedly correlated with neoantigen-specific CD4+ T cells.

Clones were read by immunoSEQ multiplex PCR, and TCRdb kept only the in-frame ones, dropping some. There are 110,000 to 150,000 clones in the sample; about 93% occur only once, and less than 2% lies in the top ten. This TCR was sampled from a human donor with melanoma. The chain employs TRBV16 and TRBJ1-6; D uncertain. CDR3 protein: CASSQFSPSSYNSPLHF. The CDR3 region has the DNA TGTGCCAGCAGCCAATTCAGTCCGAGCTCCTATAATTCACCCCTCCACTTT.